The 22 T cell receptor beta chains given below trace back to one sample, sequenced in a study of regulatory T cells in long-lasting Graves disease. Building of the TCR beta libraries involved iRepertoire HTBI primers and Arm-PCR of CDR3 regions. In TCRdb, the multiplex PCR reads were re-called with MiXCR into one record per CDR3 protein. Among approximately 400,000 distinct CDR3 sequences listed, roughly 25% were seen once. The time point was: persistent/refractory GD, antithyroid drugs over 5 years with positive TRAb. PBMCs provided the RNA from which the TCR library was made. The starting material was peripheral blood mononuclear cells (PBMCs), obtained when the disease was refractory, from a patient treated with antithyroid drugs. These receptors were collected from a woman between 35 and 50 years old with Graves disease.

This clonotype was seen repeatedly, ten times or more. V is TRBV7-9 and J is TRBJ1-2; D is unclear. V was cut by 5 bases and J by 8 bases, with 9 bases left in between. The CDR3 covers 11 residues. The germline V gene encodes CDR1 SEHNR and CDR2 FQNEAQ (reference sequence). The CDR3 is CASSGPGGYTF. CDR3 in DNA: TGTGCCAGCAGCGGACCCGGCGGCTACACCTTC.

This clonotype was counted ten times or more. The chain has TRBV28 and TRBJ1-4, with no clear D. Germline V lookup: CDR1 MDHEN, CDR2 SYDVKM. The CDR3 totals 16 residues. Trimming removed 2 bases from V and 4 bases from J, with 14 bases in between. CDR3 bases: TGTGCCAGCAGTTTACAAACGATACGGTTTAATGAAAAACTGTTTTTT. Protein product: CASSLQTIRFNEKLFF.

This chain uses TRBV20-1 with TRBJ2-1; possibly TRBD2 for D (5 bases). The CDR3 covers 12 residues. In germline, CDR1 is DFQATT, CDR2 SNEGSKA (reference sequence). V shed 3 bases and J shed 3 bases, with 6 bases lying between them. The CDR3 is CSASRDYNEQFF. The CDR3 nucleotides are TGCAGTGCTAGCCGGGACTACAATGAGCAGTTCTTC.

The table lists this clonotype with a few counts. The J gene is TRBJ1-5, the V gene TRBV20-1, with D hard to call. The CDR3 runs to 13 residues. Trimming stripped 6 bases from V and 1 base from J, with 10 bases between. CDR1 and CDR2 (germline): DFQATT, SNEGSKA (reference sequence). The CDR3 loop reads CSALERSNQPQHF. In DNA, the CDR3 is TGCAGTGCCCTTGAGCGGAGCAATCAGCCCCAGCATTTT.

Notes on this clonotype: This may come from a read error, since a much larger clone is one base off. V is TRBV28 and J is TRBJ2-3, with D maybe TRBD1 (6 bases). Germline loops: CDR1 MDHEN, CDR2 SYDVKM. Between the trimmed V and J ends, which lost 5 bases and 2 bases, there was a span of 35 bases. CDR3 length equals 22 residues. The CDR3 reads CASSPTLSGQTPLYIYTDTQYF. CDR3 nucleotide sequence: TGTGCCAGCAGTCCTACACTATCAGGACAGACCCCCCTGTACATCTACACAGATACGCAGTATTTT.

V gene TRBV2 combines with J gene TRBJ2-1, with D unresolved. The V end was cut by 2 bases, the J end by 1 base, with 9 bases between. This CDR3 comprises 15 residues. Germline V gives CDR1 SNHLY, CDR2 FYNNEI. The CDR3 region is CASSESAQSYNEQFF. Here the CDR3 DNA reads TGTGCCAGCAGTGAATCTGCACAGTCCTACAATGAGCAGTTCTTC.

As for this clonotype: A single base is all that separates this from a far larger clone, so a read error is likely. This chain joins TRBV27 and TRBJ1-5; weak D call: TRBD1 (5 bases). Trimming removed 4 bases at V and 0 bases at J, with 13 bases between. The length of the CDR3 is 16 residues. Germline V lookup: CDR1 MNHEY, CDR2 SMNVEV (reference sequence). CDR3 amino acids: CASSSRGRLSNQPQHF. In nucleotides, the CDR3 is TGTGCCAGCAGTTCTCGGGGCCGCCTTAGCAATCAGCCCCAGCATTTT.

This clonotype was recorded at least ten times. The chain carries TRBV7-6 and TRBJ2-2; a weak D match, TRBD1 (6 bases). The CDR3 sequence is 14 residues long. The germline gives CDR1 SGHVS, CDR2 FNYEAQ. V lost 5 bases to trimming and J lost 5 bases, with 12 bases between them. This chain's CDR3 is CASSRRQGTGELFF. The DNA of the CDR3 is TGTGCCAGCAGCAGGCGGCAGGGGACCGGGGAGCTGTTTTTT.

V usage is TRBV27 and J usage is TRBJ2-7, with 8 positions matching TRBD1. The V gene's germline CDR1 is MNHEY and CDR2 SMNVEV (reference sequence). V was pared by 3 bases and J by 0 bases, with 19 bases of the junction left unmatched. The CDR3 has 20 amino acids. CDR3 protein: CASSFRFRNPGQATSYEQYF. The CDR3 DNA reads as TGTGCCAGCAGTTTTCGGTTCCGAAACCCGGGACAGGCAACCTCCTACGAGCAGTACTTC.

On this clonotype: With a much larger clone just one base away, this may be a read error. V is TRBV6-5 and J is TRBJ2-7; 11 nucleotides line up with TRBD1. Germline CDR1 and CDR2: MNHEY and SVGAGI. The CDR3 consists of 13 residues. Written as DNA, the CDR3 is TGTGCCAGCAGTTACTTGGACAGGGGGCAGCACTACTTC. Translated, it gives CASSYLDRGQHYF.

This clonotype was observed a handful of times. V usage is TRBV5-1 and J usage is TRBJ1-1; a weak D match, TRBD1 (5 bases). The length of the CDR3 is 15 residues. Germline V gene sequence: CDR1 SGHRS, CDR2 YFSETQ. Trimming left V 2 bases short and J 4 bases short, with 15 bases between. The CDR3 sequence: CASSFVAGSSTEAFF. Here the CDR3 DNA reads TGCGCCAGCAGCTTTGTGGCAGGGTCGAGCACTGAAGCTTTCTTT.

This chain links TRBV19 with TRBJ2-7; D not resolved. V was cut by 1 base and J by 5 bases, with 9 bases left in between. The CDR3 consists of 13 residues. CDR1 and CDR2 (germline): LNHDA, SQIVND (reference sequence). CDR3 sequence reads: CASSIGRPHEQYF. The CDR3 bases are TGTGCCAGTAGTATAGGCCGCCCTCACGAGCAGTACTTC.

V is TRBV2 and J is TRBJ2-1; weak D call: TRBD2 (6 bases). Germline V gives CDR1 SNHLY, CDR2 FYNNEI. The CDR3 loop spans 12 amino acids. CDR3 in amino acids: CVPRGNYNEQFF. Written as DNA, the CDR3 is TGTGTCCCGCGGGGAAACTACAATGAGCAGTTCTTC.

V usage is TRBV19 and J usage is TRBJ1-2, with 8 positions matching TRBD1. The CDR3 runs to 18 residues. The germline CDR1 and CDR2 sequences are LNHDA and SQIVND (reference sequence). V trimming: 3 bases; J trimming: 0 bases; junction bases outside the gene matches: 12. In DNA form, the CDR3 reads TGTGCCAGTAGTATTCTCCGGGACAGGAAGTATACTAACTATGGCTACACCTTC. It codes for CASSILRDRKYTNYGYTF.

This clonotype was found a few times. V is TRBV7-3 and J is TRBJ2-2, with D perhaps matching TRBD1 (5 bases). Germline V lookup: CDR1 SGHTA, CDR2 FQGTGA. Deletions cut 6 bases from V and 0 bases from J, with 8 bases between. The CDR3 is made up of 14 amino acids. The DNA of the CDR3 is TGTGCCAGCAGTGCAGGGCCGAACACCGGGGAGCTGTTTTTT. The encoded protein is CASSAGPNTGELFF.

This clonotype was seen only a few times. The rearrangement joins TRBV7-3 to TRBJ2-4; 10 bases line up with TRBD1. There are 17 residues in the CDR3. V gave up 5 bases and J gave up 1 base; unmatched junction bases: 8. Germline values: CDR1 SGHTA, CDR2 FQGTGA. Written as DNA, the CDR3 is TGTGCCAGCAGCCCTGGACAGGGGGGGGTCGCCAAAAACATTCAGTACTTC. It encodes CASSPGQGGVAKNIQYF.

This clonotype was picked up a small number of times. J is TRBJ2-7 and V is TRBV11-2; no reliable D call. V dropped 6 bases and J dropped 2 bases, with 14 bases sitting between them. CDR3 length: 14 residues. Germline assignment: CDR1 SGHAT and CDR2 FQNNGV. The CDR3 DNA sequence: TGTGCCAGCAGGCGCCGTGGCACTACCTACGAGCAGTACTTC. Translated: CASRRRGTTYEQYF.

Many counts were recorded for this clonotype. The chain has TRBV2 and TRBJ1-2; perhaps TRBD1 as D (5 bases). From germline, CDR1 is SNHLY and CDR2 FYNNEI. Between the trimmed V and J ends, which lost 1 base and 6 bases, there was a span of 12 bases. The CDR3 length is 14 residues. The DNA for the CDR3 is TGTGCCAGCAGTGAAGAAGCTACAGGCGATGGCTACACCTTC. Amino acids: CASSEEATGDGYTF.

A few counts support this clonotype. J is TRBJ2-1 and V is TRBV20-1, with TRBD2 as a possible D gene (6 bases). The length of the CDR3 is 14 residues. The germline V gene encodes CDR1 DFQATT and CDR2 SNEGSKA (reference sequence). The V and J ends lost 0 bases and 7 bases respectively, with 13 bases between them. The CDR3 protein is CSARDALANNEQFF. In nucleotides, the CDR3 is TGCAGTGCTAGAGACGCCCTAGCGAATAATGAGCAGTTCTTC.

This clonotype was found many times. The chain is built from TRBV6-1 and TRBJ2-7, with D possibly matching TRBD1 (5 bases). Germline V lookup: CDR1 MNHNS, CDR2 SASEGT. This CDR3 contains 12 residues. With 5 bases removed from V and 4 bases from J, the gap between germline ends came to 9 bases. The DNA for the CDR3 is TGTGCCAGCAGTCAGACAGATTACGAGCAGTACTTC. Protein product: CASSQTDYEQYF.

The rearrangement joins TRBV7-9 to TRBJ2-5; 7 nucleotides match TRBD1. J gave up 1 base and V 5 bases, and 10 bases lay outside the gene matches. Germline CDR1 reads SEHNR; CDR2 reads FQNEAQ (reference sequence). The CDR3 has 16 amino acids. CDR3 sequence (DNA): TGTGCCAGCAGCCTAGAACCGGGACAGCGCCAAGAGACCCAGTACTTC. Its translation: CASSLEPGQRQETQYF.

This clonotype was picked up one time. Mismatch with germline at one junction end may stem from a read error. The rearrangement uses TRBV11-1 and TRBJ2-6, with D perhaps matching TRBD1 (5 bases). This CDR3 is built from 13 residues. In germline, CDR1 is SGHAT, CDR2 FQDESV (reference sequence). The CDR3 DNA reads TGTGCCAGCAGCGCATCTGGGGCCAGCGTCCTGACTTTC. It is translated as CASSASGASVLTF.